This TCR beta chain derives from a study of cytomegalovirus exposure and HLA in healthy donors. Study-level information: The roughly 110 validation repertoires matched the 600 to 700 first-cohort repertoires in platform, a later analysis reported. Overall study results and limits: The authors confirmed in vitro that a few CMV-associated chains were specific for CMV antigens. The authors enumerated some 170 TCR beta chains as linked to cytomegalovirus.

Clones were read by immunoSEQ multiplex PCR, and TCRdb kept only the in-frame ones, dropping some. The sample records 250,000 to 350,000 clones, roughly 88% being singletons. The V and J ends lost 5 bases and 0 bases respectively, with 15 bases between them. The CDR3 sequence is 17 residues long. Germline loops: CDR1 SGDLS, CDR2 YYNGEE. Turning to this clone: What it recognizes is unknown.

This receptor was identified in a man younger than 40 in good health and CMV-seronegative. The J gene is TRBJ2-6, the V gene TRBV9, with D tentatively TRBD1 (6 bases). What was sequenced was PBMCs. CDR3 sequence: CASSTLADSSGANVLTF. The DNA of the CDR3 is TGTGCCAGCAGTACCTTGGCGGACAGCTCTGGGGCCAACGTCCTGACTTTC. Using reference TRBV9 and TRBJ2-6 for the parts outside the CDR3, the full variable domain is DSGVTQTPKHLITATGQRVTLRCSPRSGDLSVYWYQQSLDQGLQFLIQYYNGEERAKGNILERFSAQQFPDLHSELNLSSLELGDSALYFCASSTLADSSGANVLTFGAGSRLTVL.